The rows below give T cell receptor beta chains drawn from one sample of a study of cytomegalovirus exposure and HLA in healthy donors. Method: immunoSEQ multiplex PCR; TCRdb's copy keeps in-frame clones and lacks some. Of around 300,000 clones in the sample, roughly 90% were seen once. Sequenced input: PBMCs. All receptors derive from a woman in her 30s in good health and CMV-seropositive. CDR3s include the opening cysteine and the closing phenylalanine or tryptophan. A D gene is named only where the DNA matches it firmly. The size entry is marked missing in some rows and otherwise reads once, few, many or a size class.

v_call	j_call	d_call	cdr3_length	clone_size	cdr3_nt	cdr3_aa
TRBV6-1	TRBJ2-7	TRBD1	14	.	TGTGCCAGCAGTGAACCGGGACAGGGCTACGAGCAGTACTTC	CASSEPGQGYEQYF
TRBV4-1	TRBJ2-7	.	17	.	TGCGCCAGCAGCCAAGACACGGGTCTAGCGCAAACCTACGAGCAGTACTTC	CASSQDTGLAQTYEQYF
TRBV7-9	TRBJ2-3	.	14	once	TGTGCCAGCAGCCTATCCCAGTACACAGATACGCAGTATTTT	CASSLSQYTDTQYF
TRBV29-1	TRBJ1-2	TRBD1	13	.	TGCAGCGCTGGAAGACAGGGTATCTATGGCTACACCTTC	CSAGRQGIYGYTF
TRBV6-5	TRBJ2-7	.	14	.	TGTGCCAGCAGTCGACTAGACGCGACCTACGAGCAGTACTTC	CASSRLDATYEQYF
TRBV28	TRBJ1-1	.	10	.	TGTGGGGTAATGAGTACTGAAGCTTTCTTT	CGVMSTEAFF
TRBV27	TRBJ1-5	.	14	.	TGTGCCAGCAGTTTAACCGGGCTTAATCAGCCCCAGCATTTT	CASSLTGLNQPQHF
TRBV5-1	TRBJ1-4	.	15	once	TGCGCCAGCAGCCCCCAGGGTTTGACTAATGAAAAACTGTTTTTT	CASSPQGLTNEKLFF
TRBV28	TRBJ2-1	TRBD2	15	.	TGTGCCAGCAGTCACAAGGGACTAGCGGGAGTCGTGCAGTTCTTC	CASSHKGLAGVVQFF
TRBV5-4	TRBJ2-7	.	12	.	TGTGCCAGCAGCGTCGACGGCTACGAGCAGTACTTC	CASSVDGYEQYF
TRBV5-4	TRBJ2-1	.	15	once	TGTGCCAGCAGCTTTGCCAGGGGGGCCTACAATGAGCAGTTCTTC	CASSFARGAYNEQFF
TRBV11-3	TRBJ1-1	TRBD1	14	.	TGTGCCAGCAGCACGACAGGGGGTGGGACTGAAGCTTTCTTT	CASSTTGGGTEAFF
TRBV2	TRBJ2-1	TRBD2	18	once	TGTGCCAGCAGCGGGACGGGACTAGCGGGGTTCTCCTACAATGAGCAGTTCTTC	CASSGTGLAGFSYNEQFF
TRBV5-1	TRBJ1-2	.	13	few	TGCGCCAGCAGCCCGGACAGCCTCGATGGCTACACCTTC	CASSPDSLDGYTF
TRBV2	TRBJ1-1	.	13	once	TGTGCCAGCAGTGCCGGACCGGGAACTGAAGCTTTCTTT	CASSAGPGTEAFF
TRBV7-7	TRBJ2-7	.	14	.	TGTGCCAGCAGCGAGGCGGCGGATTCCTACGAGCAGTACTTC	CASSEAADSYEQYF
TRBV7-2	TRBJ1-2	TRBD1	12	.	TGTGCCAGCAGTCCAGGGGGAGGTGGCTACACCTTC	CASSPGGGGYTF
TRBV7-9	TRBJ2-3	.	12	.	TGTGCCAGCAGCTTATATGCAGATACGCAGTATTTT	CASSLYADTQYF
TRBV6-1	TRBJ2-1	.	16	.	TGTGCCAGCAGTGAATTTATGGACGCCTCCTACAATGAGCAGTTCTTC	CASSEFMDASYNEQFF
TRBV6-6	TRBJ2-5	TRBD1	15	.	TGTGCCAGCAGTCACTCCGGGACAGGGGAAGAGACCCAGTACTTC	CASSHSGTGEETQYF
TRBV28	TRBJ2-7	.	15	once	TGTGCCAGCAGTTTCCGGGGGCTTACCTCCTACGAGCAGTACTTC	CASSFRGLTSYEQYF
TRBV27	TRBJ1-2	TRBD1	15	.	TGTGCCAGCATCGATCCAACGAAGGGGGCCTATGGCTACACCTTC	CASIDPTKGAYGYTF
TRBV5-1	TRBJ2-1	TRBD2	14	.	TGCGCCAGCAGATATAGCGGGAGTGGTAATGAGCAGTTCTTC	CASRYSGSGNEQFF
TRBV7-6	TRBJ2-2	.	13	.	TGTGCCAGCAGCTTAGCAAGGACCGGGGAGCTGTTTTTT	CASSLARTGELFF
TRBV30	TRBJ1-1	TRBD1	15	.	TGTGCCTGGAGTCCTAAGGGGGCGAGGAACACTGAAGCTTTCTTT	CAWSPKGARNTEAFF
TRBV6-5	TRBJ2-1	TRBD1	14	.	TGTGCCAGCAGTTCCGGACAGGGTGTCCATGAGCAGTTCTTC	CASSSGQGVHEQFF